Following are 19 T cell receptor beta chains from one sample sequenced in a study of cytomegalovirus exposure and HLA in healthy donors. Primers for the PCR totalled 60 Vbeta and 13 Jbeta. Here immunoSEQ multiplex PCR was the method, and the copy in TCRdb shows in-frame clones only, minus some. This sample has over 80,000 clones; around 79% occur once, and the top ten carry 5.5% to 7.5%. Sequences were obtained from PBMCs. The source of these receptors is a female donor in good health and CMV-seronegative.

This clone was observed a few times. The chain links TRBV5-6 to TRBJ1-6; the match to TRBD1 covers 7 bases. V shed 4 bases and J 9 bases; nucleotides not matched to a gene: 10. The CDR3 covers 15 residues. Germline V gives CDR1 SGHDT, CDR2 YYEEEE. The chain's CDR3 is CASSPRTGSSSPLHF. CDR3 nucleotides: TGTGCCAGCAGCCCCCGGACAGGATCAAGTTCACCCCTCCACTTT.

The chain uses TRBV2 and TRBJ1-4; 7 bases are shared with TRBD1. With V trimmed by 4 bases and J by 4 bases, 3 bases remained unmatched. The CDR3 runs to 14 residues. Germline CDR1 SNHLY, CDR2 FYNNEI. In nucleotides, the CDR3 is TGTGCCAGCAGTGGGGCAGGGGGTAATGAAAAACTGTTTTTT. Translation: CASSGAGGNEKLFF.

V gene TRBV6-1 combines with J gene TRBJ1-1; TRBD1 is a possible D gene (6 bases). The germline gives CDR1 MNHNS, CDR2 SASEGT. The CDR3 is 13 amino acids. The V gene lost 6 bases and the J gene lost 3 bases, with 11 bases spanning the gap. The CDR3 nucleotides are TGTGCCAGCAGAATGACAGGATACACTGAAGCTTTCTTT. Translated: CASRMTGYTEAFF.

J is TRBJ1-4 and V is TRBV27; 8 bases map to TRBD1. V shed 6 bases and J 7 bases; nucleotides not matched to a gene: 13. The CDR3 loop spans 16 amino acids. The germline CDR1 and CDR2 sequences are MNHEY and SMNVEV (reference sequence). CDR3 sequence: CASSPILRGRREKLFF. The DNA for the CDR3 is TGTGCCAGCAGCCCCATACTCAGGGGGCGCCGTGAAAAACTGTTTTTT.

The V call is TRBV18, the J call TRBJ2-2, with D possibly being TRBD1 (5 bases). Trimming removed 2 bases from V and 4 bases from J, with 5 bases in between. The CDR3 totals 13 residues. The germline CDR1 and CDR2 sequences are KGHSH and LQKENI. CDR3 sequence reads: CASSPRGTGELFF. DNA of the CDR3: TGTGCCAGCTCACCAAGGGGCACCGGGGAGCTGTTTTTT.

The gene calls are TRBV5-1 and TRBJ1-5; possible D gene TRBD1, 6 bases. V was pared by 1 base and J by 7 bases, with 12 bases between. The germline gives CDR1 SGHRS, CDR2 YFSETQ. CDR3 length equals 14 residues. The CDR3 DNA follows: TGCGCCAGCAGCTTGCTGGGGAGGGGGCAGCCCCAGCATTTT. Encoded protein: CASSLLGRGQPQHF.

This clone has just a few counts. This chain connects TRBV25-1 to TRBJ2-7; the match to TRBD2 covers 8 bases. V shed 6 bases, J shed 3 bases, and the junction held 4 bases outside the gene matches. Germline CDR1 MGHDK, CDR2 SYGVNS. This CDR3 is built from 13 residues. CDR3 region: CASSARGGYEQYF. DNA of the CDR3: TGTGCCAGCAGCGCCCGGGGGGGCTACGAGCAGTACTTC.

For the CDR3, the DNA is TGTGCCAGCAGTCAGGACAGGGGATATGATTCACCCCTCCACTTT. It specifies CASSQDRGYDSPLHF. This chain uses TRBV28 with TRBJ1-6, with 9 bases identical to TRBD1. The CDR3 spans 15 residues. Germline values: CDR1 MDHEN, CDR2 SYDVKM. The V segment lost 5 bases and the J segment 8 bases; nucleotides outside the gene matches: 7.

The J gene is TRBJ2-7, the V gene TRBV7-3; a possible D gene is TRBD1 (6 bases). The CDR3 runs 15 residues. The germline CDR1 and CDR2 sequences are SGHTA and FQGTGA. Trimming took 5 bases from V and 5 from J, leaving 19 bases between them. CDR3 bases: TGTGCCAGCAGCCCGCGGCCAACAGGGTTCCACGAGCAGTACTTC. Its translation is CASSPRPTGFHEQYF.

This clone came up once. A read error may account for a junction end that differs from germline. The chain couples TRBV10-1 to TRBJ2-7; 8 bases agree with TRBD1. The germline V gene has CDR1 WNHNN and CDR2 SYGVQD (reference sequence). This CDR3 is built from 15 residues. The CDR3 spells CASCSRVGQDFEDDF. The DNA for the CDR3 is TGCGCCAGCTGCTCCAGGGTGGGACAGGACTTCGAGGATGACTTC.

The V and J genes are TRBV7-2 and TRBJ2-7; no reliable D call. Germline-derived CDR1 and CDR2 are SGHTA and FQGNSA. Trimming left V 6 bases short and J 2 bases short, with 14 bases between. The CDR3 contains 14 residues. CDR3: CASRPTAEAYEQYF. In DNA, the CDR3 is TGTGCCAGCAGGCCGACCGCGGAAGCCTACGAGCAGTACTTC.

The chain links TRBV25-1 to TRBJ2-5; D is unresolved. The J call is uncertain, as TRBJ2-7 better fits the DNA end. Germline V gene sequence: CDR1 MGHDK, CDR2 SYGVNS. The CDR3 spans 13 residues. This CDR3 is CASSGIDSYEQYF. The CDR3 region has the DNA TGTGCCAGCAGTGGGATCGATAGCTACGAGCAGTACTTC.

CDR3 sequence: CASSTGDRGTETQYF. DNA for the CDR3: TGCGCCAGCAGCACTGGGGACAGGGGGACGGAGACCCAGTACTTC. The chain links TRBV5-1 to TRBJ2-5, with TRBD1 matching over 11 bases. This CDR3 comprises 15 residues. V lost 4 bases and J lost 5; bases outside the gene matches: 7. Germline V gene data show CDR1 as SGHRS and CDR2 as YFSETQ.

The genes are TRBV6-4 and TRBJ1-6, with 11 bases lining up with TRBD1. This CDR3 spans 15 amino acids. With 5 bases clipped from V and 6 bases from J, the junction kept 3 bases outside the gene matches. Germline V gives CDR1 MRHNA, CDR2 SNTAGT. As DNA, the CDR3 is TGTGCCAGCAGTCTCGGGACAGGGGGTAATTCACCCCTCCACTTT. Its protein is CASSLGTGGNSPLHF.

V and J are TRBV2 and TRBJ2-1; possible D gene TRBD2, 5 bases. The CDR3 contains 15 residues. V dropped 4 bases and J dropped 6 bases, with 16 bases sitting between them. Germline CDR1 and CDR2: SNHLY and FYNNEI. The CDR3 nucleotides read TGTGCCAGCAGTGGATTCGGCGGGTCCCCCAATGAGCAGTTCTTC. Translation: CASSGFGGSPNEQFF.

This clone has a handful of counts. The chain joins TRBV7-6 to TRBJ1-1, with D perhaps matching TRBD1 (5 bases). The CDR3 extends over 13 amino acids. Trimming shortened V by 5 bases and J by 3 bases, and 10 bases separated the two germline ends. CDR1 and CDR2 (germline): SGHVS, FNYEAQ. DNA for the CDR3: TGTGCCAGCAGCGGCAGGGCTGACACTGAAGCTTTCTTT. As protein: CASSGRADTEAFF.

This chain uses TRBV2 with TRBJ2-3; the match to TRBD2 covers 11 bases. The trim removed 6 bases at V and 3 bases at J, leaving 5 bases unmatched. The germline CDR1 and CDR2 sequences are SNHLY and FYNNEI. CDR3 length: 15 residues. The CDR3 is CASSPSGRTTDTQYF. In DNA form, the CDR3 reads TGTGCCAGCAGCCCTAGCGGGAGGACAACAGATACGCAGTATTTT.

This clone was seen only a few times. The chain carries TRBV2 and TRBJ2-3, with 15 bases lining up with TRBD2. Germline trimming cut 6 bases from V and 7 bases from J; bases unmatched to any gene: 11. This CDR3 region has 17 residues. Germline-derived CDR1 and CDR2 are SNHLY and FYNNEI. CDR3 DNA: TGTGCCAGCAGGGAGGGACTAGCGGGAGGAAGGGCGAATACGCAGTATTTT. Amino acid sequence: CASREGLAGGRANTQYF.

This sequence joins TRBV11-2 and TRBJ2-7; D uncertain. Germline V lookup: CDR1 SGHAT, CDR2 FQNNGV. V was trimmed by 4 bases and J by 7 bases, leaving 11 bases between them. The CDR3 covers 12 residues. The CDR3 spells CASSSTPREQYF. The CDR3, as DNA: TGTGCCAGCAGCTCCACCCCCAGGGAGCAGTACTTC.